A selection of T cell receptor beta chains follows, all from one sample in a study of blood T cell repertoires in COVID-19. Data came from immunoSEQ multiplex PCR; TCRdb stores just in-frame clones and leaves some out. The data contain about 55,000 clones, around four fifths of them singletons. The specimen sequenced was peripheral blood. These receptors originate from a woman aged 60 to 75 with acute or convalescent COVID-19. Both conserved end residues are part of each CDR3. The D gene is left open where the match is weak. Only part of the rows carry a size: once, few, many, or a class if the clone is expanded.

TRBV5-5	TRBJ1-1	NA	NA	TGTGCCAGCAGCCAGGCCGGGAAAAACACTGAAGCTTTCTTT	CASSQAGKNTEAFF
TRBV5-1	TRBJ1-2	few	TRBD1	TGCGCCAGCAGCCTCGGACAGGAATCGAGGGGCTACACCTTC	CASSLGQESRGYTF
TRBV4-1	TRBJ1-2	NA	NA	TGCGCCAGCAGCCCCTCGACAGGAAGCGAGGGGAGAGGAGGCTACACCTTC	CASSPSTGSEGRGGYTF
TRBV21-1	TRBJ2-3	NA	NA	TGTGCCAGCAGCACTAGAACGCCCGGGGGACAGGGTAGCACAGATACGCAGTATTTT	CASSTRTPGGQGSTDTQYF
TRBV5-1	TRBJ1-1	NA	NA	TGCGCCAGCAGCCTAGAGGACAGATACACTGAAGCTTTCTTT	CASSLEDRYTEAFF
TRBV18	TRBJ1-3	NA	NA	TGTGCCAGCTCACCGACCCGATCTCCAGGGGTTTCTGGAAACACCATATATTTT	CASSPTRSPGVSGNTIYF
TRBV4-1	TRBJ2-5	NA	TRBD2	TGCGCCAGCAGCCAAGAGACCATGGTCGGGGGACTACAAGAGACCCAGTACTTC	CASSQETMVGGLQETQYF
TRBV5-5	TRBJ2-7	once	TRBD1	TGTGCCAGCAGCTTTGGGACAGGGGGATCCTACGAGCAGTACTTC	CASSFGTGGSYEQYF
TRBV19	TRBJ2-1	few	NA	TGTGCCAGTAGTATCAGGGGCGATGGGAGAGGGCCCTACAATGAGCAGTTCTTC	CASSIRGDGRGPYNEQFF
TRBV9	TRBJ1-1	NA	TRBD1	TGTGCCAGCAGCGAAACAGGGGAGTTGGGCACTGAAGCTTTCTTT	CASSETGELGTEAFF
TRBV10-3	TRBJ1-1	NA	TRBD1	TGTGCCATCAGGGGACAGCGAGACACTGAAGCTTTCTTT	CAIRGQRDTEAFF
TRBV7-9	TRBJ2-2	once	NA	TGTGCCAGCAGCAGCCTCGGGCGGACTAACACCGGGGAGCTGTTTTTT	CASSSLGRTNTGELFF
TRBV3-1/TRBV3-2	TRBJ1-3	NA	NA	TGTGCCAGCAGCCACCCAGGGGACTCTGGAAACACCATATATTTT	CASSHPGDSGNTIYF
TRBV5-5	TRBJ1-2	NA	TRBD1	TGTGCCAGCAGCGCAACCGGGACAGGGCACTATGGCTACACCTTC	CASSATGTGHYGYTF
TRBV4-1	TRBJ2-1	NA	TRBD1	TGCGCCAGCAGCCAAGCCCCTCCGGGACAGGGTTATCCCAATGAGCAGTTCTTC	CASSQAPPGQGYPNEQFF
TRBV18	TRBJ1-1	NA	NA	TGTGCCAGCTCACCAGTTCCGGGGAGCGGGAACACTGAAGCTTTCTTT	CASSPVPGSGNTEAFF
TRBV30	TRBJ2-5	NA	TRBD2	TGTGCCTGGAGGGAGAGCGGGAGTACGTCCCAGTACTTC	CAWRESGSTSQYF
TRBV7-6	TRBJ2-2	NA	TRBD2	TGTGCCAGCAGCTTACTTAGCGGGGCGAACACCGGGGAGCTGTTTTTT	CASSLLSGANTGELFF
TRBV28	TRBJ1-2	NA	NA	TGTGCCAGCAGTTCAGGCCGCCTTGACTACACCTTC	CASSSGRLDYTF
TRBV18	TRBJ1-2	NA	TRBD1	TGTGCCAGCTCACGGGGACAGGCCTATGGCTACACCTTC	CASSRGQAYGYTF
TRBV7-3	TRBJ2-3	NA	NA	TGTGCCAGCAGCACACTAGGTACCGGCACAGATACGCAGTATTTT	CASSTLGTGTDTQYF
TRBV28	TRBJ1-6	NA	NA	TGTGCCAGCAGTTTAATCCGGGCAGGGGATAATTCACCCCTCCACTTT	CASSLIRAGDNSPLHF